Listed below are T cell receptor beta chains from one sample, sequenced in a study of OX40 agonist ivuxolimab in advanced cancers. Profiling relied on immunoSEQ multiplex PCR, and the TCRdb table lists in-frame clones only, not all of them. This table has around 140,000 clones, 90% appearing once. This specimen was CD4+ or CD8+ T cells sorted from blood, taken in a trial of the OX40 agonist ivuxolimab. The receptors were sampled from an adult with an advanced solid tumor such as melanoma, head and neck, liver or kidney cancer. CDR3s include the opening cysteine and the closing phenylalanine or tryptophan. Each record gives: V gene, D gene, J gene, CDR3 length, CDR3 DNA, CDR3 protein. The D gene is left open where the match is weak.

>TRBV5-1|.|TRBJ1-1|14
TGCGCCAGCAGCTTGTTACGGGGATTCACTGAAGCTTTCTTT
CASSLLRGFTEAFF
>TRBV5-5|TRBD1|TRBJ2-7|17
TGTGCCAGCAGCTTTCTCCGAGCCGGGACAGTAACGAGCGAGCAGTACTTC
CASSFLRAGTVTSEQYF
>TRBV19|TRBD1|TRBJ1-3|15
TGTGCCAGTAGCACCAGGGGGGGCTCTGGAAACACCATATATTTT
CASSTRGGSGNTIYF
>TRBV28|.|TRBJ2-4|14
TGTGCCAGCAGCGAGTGGGGAGGCAAAAACATTCAGTACTTC
CASSEWGGKNIQYF
>TRBV28|.|TRBJ1-2|14
TGTGCCAGCAGTTTCCATGACGTAAACTATGGCTACACCTTC
CASSFHDVNYGYTF
>TRBV15|.|TRBJ2-5|12
TGTGCCACCAGTACCAGCAAAGAGACCCAGTACTTC
CATSTSKETQYF
>TRBV6-5|.|TRBJ1-3|16
TGTGCCAGCAGTTACTCGGTCGGGATCTCTGGAAACACCATATATTTT
CASSYSVGISGNTIYF
>TRBV5-6|.|TRBJ2-2|16
TGTGCCAGCAGCAACAGGGTAAGGGCGAACACCGGGGAGCTGTTTTTT
CASSNRVRANTGELFF
>TRBV7-9|.|TRBJ2-5|14
TGTGCCAGCAGCTTAGGTCGGGGGATGAAGACCCAGTACTTC
CASSLGRGMKTQYF
>TRBV30|TRBD2|TRBJ2-3|15
TGTGCCCGTGGACTAGCGGGAGGGCTGGTAGATACGCAGTATTTT
CARGLAGGLVDTQYF